The rows below give T cell receptor beta chains drawn from one sample of a study of regulatory T cells in long-lasting Graves disease. TCRdb re-called the multiplex PCR reads with MiXCR, one entry per CDR3 protein. Of around 480,000 distinct CDR3 sequences in the sample, roughly 15% were seen once. These same data were also listed under a study on T cells in Graves' hyperthyroidism and ophthalmopathy.

Sequencing used peripheral blood mononuclear cells (PBMCs), obtained at new diagnosis, from a patient treated with antithyroid drugs. These receptors were obtained from a middle-aged man with Graves disease. Each CDR3 is given with its conserved first and last residue. The D gene is left open where the match is weak. A row's size may be missing; if present it is once, few, many or a size class.

j_gene	d_gene	v_gene	len	abundance	CDR3aa	CDR3nt
TRBJ2-5	TRBD1	TRBV15	16	many	CATSRQGTGLQETQYF	TGTGCCACCAGCAGACAAGGGACAGGCCTACAAGAGACCCAGTACTTC
TRBJ2-1	TRBD2	TRBV6-1	15	few	CASRPLAGGFGEQFF	TGTGCCAGCAGGCCGCTAGCGGGAGGATTCGGGGAGCAGTTCTTC
TRBJ2-7	-	TRBV5-1	13	many	CASSEDGSYEQYF	TGCGCCAGCAGCGAAGACGGGTCCTACGAGCAGTACTTC
TRBJ2-5	-	TRBV5-1	14	once	CASSAGQQQETQYF	TGCGCCAGCAGCGCGGGACAGCAACAAGAGACCCAGTACTTC
TRBJ2-7	TRBD1	TRBV15	15	many	CATSRGPGQGYEQYF	TGTGCCACCAGCAGAGGCCCCGGACAGGGCTACGAGCAGTACTTC
TRBJ2-7	TRBD1	TRBV27	13	-	CASASRTGYEQYF	TGTGCCAGCGCCTCCCGGACAGGGTACGAGCAGTACTTC
TRBJ1-4	-	TRBV18	15	-	CASSPLSPDGEKLFF	TGTGCCAGCTCACCATTAAGTCCCGATGGGGAAAAACTGTTTTTT
TRBJ1-5	-	TRBV18	15	many	CASSQDQGGNQPQHF	TGTGCCAGCTCACAAGATCAGGGAGGCAATCAGCCCCAGCATTTT
TRBJ2-1	-	TRBV27	16	many	CASSLNPLARDNEQFF	TGTGCCAGCAGTTTAAATCCCCTAGCGAGGGACAATGAGCAGTTCTTC
TRBJ1-6	-	TRBV28	15	many	CASSLTGTNNSPLHF	TGTGCCAGCAGTTTAACCGGGACAAATAATTCACCCCTCCACTTT
TRBJ2-7	TRBD1	TRBV20-1	15	many	CSARDVNRGTGEQYF	TGCAGTGCTAGAGATGTCAACAGGGGGACTGGCGAGCAGTACTTC
TRBJ2-7	TRBD1	TRBV15	16	-	CATSRDRRAGGNEQYF	TGTGCCACCAGCAGAGATCGGCGGGCAGGGGGCAACGAGCAGTACTTC
TRBJ2-1	-	TRBV28	16	many	CASSRLGSGSYNEQFF	TGTGCCAGCAGTCGACTCGGTAGCGGCTCCTACAATGAGCAGTTCTTC
TRBJ1-5	-	TRBV10-3	15	few	CAISEARTPGQPQHF	TGTGCCATCAGTGAAGCCCGGACACCAGGGCAGCCCCAGCATTTT
TRBJ1-1	-	TRBV10-3	14	many	CAISERGDSTEAFF	TGTGCCATCAGTGAGAGGGGGGACTCCACTGAAGCTTTCTTT